This T cell receptor (beta chain) was captured in a study of cytomegalovirus exposure and HLA in healthy donors. The V gene end was trimmed by 5 bases and the J gene end by 4 bases; junction bases not matched to a gene: 12. This CDR3 comprises 16 residues. Germline V gives CDR1 LGHNA, CDR2 YSLEER. The PCR contained 60 Vbeta and 13 Jbeta primers. Original processing notes: Approximately 11 million of about 88 million unique TCR beta chains were shared, per a later count. Assay used: immunoSEQ multiplex PCR; TCRdb lists only in-frame clones, some missing. The DNA gave D and trimming, while V, J and clone size come from that table. Of 84,000 or so clones listed, less than 85% are singletons. Whole-study results and caveats: In an earlier analysis, productive rearrangement rates for most beta V segments clustered near 87% or 30%. As immune exposure information, only CMV serostatus was available. Prediction of most subjects' HLA-A and HLA-B alleles by TCR beta sequences was reportedly accurate.

Note on this clone: Its antigen is unknown.

The sample consisted of PBMCs. The TCR originated in a human donor in good health. The rearrangement links TRBV4-3 to TRBJ2-5; 8 nucleotides align to TRBD1. CDR3 amino acids: CASSAQGDGGGETQYF. DNA for the CDR3: TGCGCCAGCAGCGCACAGGGGGATGGGGGCGGAGAGACCCAGTACTTC.